Following are 12 T cell receptor beta chains from one sample sequenced in a study of PD-L1 blockade in urothelial cancer. Libraries were prepared by immunoSEQ multiplex PCR; TCRdb keeps only in-frame clonotypes and omits some of them. The sample consists of over 45,000 clones, around 83% of them appearing once. Time point meaning: pretreatment peripheral blood. Here the sequenced sample was PBMCs, taken around atezolizumab (anti-PD-L1) treatment. Receptors originate from a man in his 60s with urothelial cancer.

The CDR3, as DNA: TGTGCCAGCAGTGCCACAGGGCCCGGGAATCAGCCCCAGCATTTT. Its translation: CASSATGPGNQPQHF. The chain is built from TRBV2 and TRBJ1-5; maybe TRBD1 (6 bases). Per the germline V gene, CDR1 is SNHLY and CDR2 is FYNNEI. The CDR3 loop spans 15 amino acids. Trimming stripped 4 bases from V and 4 bases from J, with 14 bases between.

The chain has TRBV4-1 and TRBJ2-5; 14 bases map to TRBD2. The CDR3 extends over 19 amino acids. J lost 0 bases, V lost 3 bases, and 9 bases had no gene match. The V gene's germline CDR1 is MGHRA and CDR2 YSYEKL. Written as DNA, the CDR3 is TGCGCCAGCAGCCATCCCGGGACTAGCGGGGGACCGTACCAAGAGACCCAGTACTTC. This encodes CASSHPGTSGGPYQETQYF.

CDR3 nucleotides: TGTGCCAGCAGCACTCAACCTCGGGGGAACTATGGCTACACCTTC. Translating it yields CASSTQPRGNYGYTF. J is TRBJ1-2 and V is TRBV5-8, with TRBD1 as a possible D gene (5 bases). Per the germline V gene, CDR1 is SGHTS and CDR2 is YDEGEE. V was clipped by 4 bases and J by 2 bases, with 15 bases between them. The CDR3 extends over 15 amino acids.

The chain is built from TRBV5-1 and TRBJ2-5, with TRBD2 matching over 11 bases. CDR3 size: 20 residues. With V trimmed by 0 bases and J by 0 bases, 13 bases remained unmatched. Germline CDR1 reads SGHRS; CDR2 reads YFSETQ. Here the CDR3 reads CASSLALLAGAFMNQETQYF. Here the CDR3 DNA reads TGCGCCAGCAGCTTGGCCTTACTAGCGGGGGCCTTCATGAACCAAGAGACCCAGTACTTC.

V and J are TRBV15 and TRBJ2-2, with D possibly TRBD1 on 5 matching bases. Germline assignment: CDR1 LNHNV and CDR2 YYDKDF (reference sequence). The CDR3 contains 17 residues. V was shortened by 5 bases and J by 0 bases, with 16 bases between the two germline ends. CDR3 residues: CATSRNQGSTNTGELFF. CDR3 nucleotide sequence: TGTGCCACCAGCCGAAACCAGGGTTCCACGAACACCGGGGAGCTGTTTTTT.

The chain recombines TRBV19 with TRBJ2-5; 10 nucleotides align to TRBD1. This CDR3 spans 16 amino acids. The V segment lost 5 bases and the J segment 3 bases; nucleotides outside the gene matches: 9. CDR1 is LNHDA, CDR2 SQIVND, per germline (reference sequence). DNA of the CDR3: TGTGCCAGTAGTCCAGGGGACAGGGGAAGTAAAGAGACCCAGTACTTC. It codes for CASSPGDRGSKETQYF.

This chain joins TRBV7-2 and TRBJ1-4; possibly TRBD1 for D (5 bases). Trimming stripped 2 bases from V and 3 bases from J, with 22 bases between. Germline values: CDR1 SGHTA, CDR2 FQGNSA. The length of the CDR3 is 19 residues. In nucleotides, the CDR3 is TGTGCCAGCAGCTTATGGACGGCAGGGAGTACGGGAGCTAATGAAAAACTGTTTTTT. This translates into CASSLWTAGSTGANEKLFF.

The V gene is TRBV5-1, the J gene TRBJ1-2, with TRBD1 matching over 7 bases. CDR3 length: 17 amino acids. V trimming: 4 bases; J trimming: 0 bases; junction bases outside the gene matches: 12. The germline V gene encodes CDR1 SGHRS and CDR2 YFSETQ. CDR3 nucleotide sequence: TGCGCCAGCAGCCTGGGACTCCCCGGGACAGCTAACTATGGCTACACCTTC. It codes for CASSLGLPGTANYGYTF.

The rearrangement joins TRBV6-1 to TRBJ1-2, with TRBD1 as a possible D gene (6 bases). The CDR3 runs to 12 residues. Trimming took 5 bases from V and 8 from J, leaving 12 bases between them. CDR1 and CDR2 (germline): MNHNS, SASEGT. The CDR3 sequence: CASSNTGQGYTF. The CDR3 DNA sequence: TGTGCCAGCAGTAATACAGGGCAAGGCTACACCTTC.

The chain combines TRBV7-2 with TRBJ1-5; 8 bases match TRBD1. From germline, CDR1 is SGHTA and CDR2 FQGNSA. The CDR3 covers 15 residues. Losses at the gene ends were 3 bases for V and 3 bases for J; bases not matched to a gene: 4. CDR3 bases: TGTGCCAGCAGCTTGGACAGGGCTATCAATCAGCCCCAGCATTTT. This encodes CASSLDRAINQPQHF.

CDR3 nucleotide sequence: TGCGCCAGCAGCCAAGTATATACCGGGGAGCTGTTTTTT. Residues: CASSQVYTGELFF. The J gene is TRBJ2-2, the V gene TRBV4-1; D is unclear. CDR1 MGHRA and CDR2 YSYEKL come from the germline V gene. The CDR3 has 13 amino acids. Trimming stripped 1 base from V and 5 bases from J, with 5 bases between.

The chain carries TRBV27 and TRBJ1-2; D not certain. CDR3 size: 13 residues. Germline V gene data show CDR1 as MNHEY and CDR2 as SMNVEV (reference sequence). With 3 bases removed from V and 1 base from J, the gap between germline ends came to 6 bases. In nucleotides, the CDR3 is TGTGCCAGCAGTTTTAGCGGTAACTATGGCTACACCTTC. Translating gives CASSFSGNYGYTF.